This is a list of T cell receptor beta chains from one sample in a study of T cells in pancreatic ductal adenocarcinoma. The assay was immunoSEQ multiplex PCR, and TCRdb's table has in-frame clones only and misses some. Of about 100,000 clones in the sample, around 96% are singletons; the top ten hold under 3.5%. The specimen sequenced was PBMCs. These receptor sequences come from a human donor with pancreatic ductal adenocarcinoma. The CDR3 runs from the conserved cysteine through the conserved F or W. The order of the fields is V gene, clone size, CDR3 protein. The size of a clone is reported for some rows only, either as once, few or many, or as a class for expanded clones.

>TRBV9|NA
CASSRETVEGDTQYF
>TRBV5-1|NA
CASRPLESTDTQYF
>TRBV7-2|NA
CASSPLAGGYNEQFF
>TRBV21-1|NA
CASSKGDRGHSYEQYF
>TRBV9|NA
CASSPTPTETYEQYF
>TRBV6-6|NA
CASSYSRTRNEQFF
>TRBV27|NA
CASSLRGVDGYTF
>TRBV19|NA
CASSDREKFYEQYF
>TRBV5-4|NA
CASSSGEGYEQYF
>TRBV6-1|once
CASSRGNQETQYF
>TRBV7-9|NA
CASSFQGGGYTF
>TRBV5-4|NA
CASSKPGGNEQFF
>TRBV4-3|NA
CASSQGGLLSYNEQFF
>TRBV6-1|NA
CASSVRDSSFYEQYF
>TRBV10-3|NA
CAISEFSGNSGANVLTF
>TRBV12-5|NA
CASGLGSTSGAADTQYF
>TRBV10-2|NA
CASKSYNEQFF
>TRBV11-2|NA
CASSLAIGEYSYEQYF
>TRBV19|NA
CASSGGQGITEAFF
>TRBV5-1|NA
CASSPGLAGVNNEQFF
>TRBV7-6|few
CASSLGPGNQPQHF
>TRBV11-2|NA
CASSLGTSGRGGSYNEQFF
>TRBV11-2|NA
CASSLGAQGTDTQYF
>TRBV27|NA
CASSSLPTGRKLFF
>TRBV5-6|NA
CASSLRAGWGTDTQYF
>TRBV18|NA
CASSPDQTGVGEQYF
>TRBV9|NA
CASSVDWGLAATGELFF
>TRBV16|NA
CASSQSRGQGRSGNTIYF
>TRBV27|NA
CASSPTPHSGQYEQYF
>TRBV6-5|NA
CASSYSGQIETQYF
>TRBV28|NA
CASSPQGRGYTF
>TRBV5-4|NA
CASSALGGLRTDTQYF
>TRBV7-8|NA
CASSVTRDRGGDEQFF
>TRBV6-1|NA
CASTPTPGTDTQYF
>TRBV10-3|NA
CAISGTSGDYNEQFF
>TRBV28|NA
CASMKGDGYEQYF
>TRBV11-3|NA
CASSFSQGYEQYF
>TRBV5-6|NA
CASSLTLAVITDTQYF
>TRBV28|NA
CASSSRQGEQPQHF
>TRBV5-6|NA
CASSLVGAGSGELFF
>TRBV5-1|NA
CASSFSAGLSEAFF